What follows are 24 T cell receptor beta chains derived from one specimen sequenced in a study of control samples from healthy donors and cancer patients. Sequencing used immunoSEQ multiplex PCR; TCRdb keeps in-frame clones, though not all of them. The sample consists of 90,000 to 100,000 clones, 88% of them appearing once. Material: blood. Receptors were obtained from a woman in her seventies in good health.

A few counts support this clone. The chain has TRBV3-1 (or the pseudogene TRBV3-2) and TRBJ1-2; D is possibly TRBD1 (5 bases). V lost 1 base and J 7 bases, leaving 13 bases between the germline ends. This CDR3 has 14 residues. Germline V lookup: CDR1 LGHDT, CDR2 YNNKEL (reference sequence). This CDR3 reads CASSQGGNGGGYTF. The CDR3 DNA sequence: TGTGCCAGCAGCCAAGGGGGGAACGGCGGTGGCTACACCTTC.

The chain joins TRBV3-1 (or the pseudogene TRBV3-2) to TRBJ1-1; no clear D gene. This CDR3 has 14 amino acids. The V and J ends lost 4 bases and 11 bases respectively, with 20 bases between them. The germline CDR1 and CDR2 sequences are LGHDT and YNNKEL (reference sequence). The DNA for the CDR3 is TGTGCCAGCAGCCTAGGTCGGACTTTTGGTGAGGCTTTCTTT. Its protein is CASSLGRTFGEAFF.

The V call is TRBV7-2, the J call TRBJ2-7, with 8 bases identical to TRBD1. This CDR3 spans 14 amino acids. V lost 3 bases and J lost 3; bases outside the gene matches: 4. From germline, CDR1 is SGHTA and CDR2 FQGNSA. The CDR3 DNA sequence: TGTGCCAGCAGCTTGGGACAGGCGTTCTACGAGCAGTACTTC. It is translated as CASSLGQAFYEQYF. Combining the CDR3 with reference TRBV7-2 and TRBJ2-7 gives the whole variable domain GAGVSQSPSNKVTEKGKDVELRCDPISGHTALYWYRQSLGQGLEFLIYFQGNSAPDKSGLPSDRFSAERTGGSVSTLTIQRTQQEDSAVYLCASSLGQAFYEQYFGPGTRLTVT.

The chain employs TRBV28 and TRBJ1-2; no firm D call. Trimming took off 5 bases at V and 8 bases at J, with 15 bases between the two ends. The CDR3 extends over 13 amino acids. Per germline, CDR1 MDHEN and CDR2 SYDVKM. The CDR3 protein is CASSPYLFRGYTF. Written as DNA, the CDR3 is TGTGCCAGCAGTCCATATCTTTTTAGGGGCTACACCTTC.

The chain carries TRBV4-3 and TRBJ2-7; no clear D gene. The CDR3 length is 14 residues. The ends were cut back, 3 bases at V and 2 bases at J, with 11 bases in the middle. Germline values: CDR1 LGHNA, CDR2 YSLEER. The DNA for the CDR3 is TGCGCCAGCAGCCAGGAAGTAGGAGCCTACGAGCAGTACTTC. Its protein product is CASSQEVGAYEQYF.

Here the CDR3 reads CASSSLTGFNQPQHF. CDR3 DNA: TGTGCCAGCAGTTCACTCACAGGGTTCAATCAGCCCCAGCATTTT. The rearrangement uses TRBV6-5 and TRBJ1-5; TRBD1 is a possible D gene (6 bases). Trimming removed 4 bases from V and 3 bases from J, with 13 bases in between. CDR3 length: 15 residues. Germline CDR1 reads MNHEY; CDR2 reads SVGAGI.

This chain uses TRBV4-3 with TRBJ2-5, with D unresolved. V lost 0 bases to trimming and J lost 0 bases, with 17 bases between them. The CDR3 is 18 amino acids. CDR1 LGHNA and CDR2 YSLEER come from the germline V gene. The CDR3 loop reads CASSQDRGRVGHQETQYF. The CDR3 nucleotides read TGCGCCAGCAGCCAAGACCGAGGCCGGGTGGGCCACCAAGAGACCCAGTACTTC.

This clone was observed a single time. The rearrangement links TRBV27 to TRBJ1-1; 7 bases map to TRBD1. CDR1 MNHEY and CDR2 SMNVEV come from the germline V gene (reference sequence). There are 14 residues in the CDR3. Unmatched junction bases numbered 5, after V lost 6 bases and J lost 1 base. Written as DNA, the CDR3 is TGTGCCAGCAGCCAACAGGGGTGGAACACTGAAGCTTTCTTT. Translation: CASSQQGWNTEAFF.

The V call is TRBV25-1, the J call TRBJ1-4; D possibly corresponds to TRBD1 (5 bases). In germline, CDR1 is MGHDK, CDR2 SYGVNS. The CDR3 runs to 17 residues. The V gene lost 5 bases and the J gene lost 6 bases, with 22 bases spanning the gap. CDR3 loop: CASSRGEGLSAYEKLFF. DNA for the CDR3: TGTGCCAGCAGTAGGGGTGAGGGGTTGAGTGCGTATGAAAAACTGTTTTTT.

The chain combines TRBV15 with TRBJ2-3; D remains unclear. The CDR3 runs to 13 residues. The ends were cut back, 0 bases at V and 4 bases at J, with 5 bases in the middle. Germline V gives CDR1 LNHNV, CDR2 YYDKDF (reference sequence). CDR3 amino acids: CATSRDPPDTQYF. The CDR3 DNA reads TGTGCCACCAGCAGAGATCCCCCAGATACGCAGTATTTT.

CDR3 loop: CASSGGGTVSSYEQYF. For the CDR3, the DNA is TGTGCCAGCAGTGGAGGCGGGACGGTGAGCTCCTACGAGCAGTACTTC. V gene TRBV11-2 combines with J gene TRBJ2-7; the D gene is possibly TRBD2 (6 bases). V dropped 6 bases and J dropped 0 bases, with 18 bases sitting between them. The CDR3 has 16 amino acids. The germline gives CDR1 SGHAT, CDR2 FQNNGV.

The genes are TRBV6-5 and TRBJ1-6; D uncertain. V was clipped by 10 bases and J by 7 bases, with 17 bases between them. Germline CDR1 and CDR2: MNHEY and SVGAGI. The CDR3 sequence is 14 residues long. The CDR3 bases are TGTGCCACCAATTGGGCCAGCACGAATTCACCCCTCCACTTT. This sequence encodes CATNWASTNSPLHF.

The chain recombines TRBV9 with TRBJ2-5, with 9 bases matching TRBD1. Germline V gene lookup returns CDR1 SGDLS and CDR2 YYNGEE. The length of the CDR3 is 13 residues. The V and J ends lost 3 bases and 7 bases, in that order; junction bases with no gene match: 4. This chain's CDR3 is CASSAQGQGTQYF. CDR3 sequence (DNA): TGTGCCAGCAGCGCTCAGGGACAGGGGACCCAGTACTTC. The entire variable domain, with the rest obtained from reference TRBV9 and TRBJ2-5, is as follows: DSGVTQTPKHLITATGQRVTLRCSPRSGDLSVYWYQQSLDQGLQFLIQYYNGEERAKGNILERFSAQQFPDLHSELNLSSLELGDSALYFCASSAQGQGTQYFGPGTRLLVL.

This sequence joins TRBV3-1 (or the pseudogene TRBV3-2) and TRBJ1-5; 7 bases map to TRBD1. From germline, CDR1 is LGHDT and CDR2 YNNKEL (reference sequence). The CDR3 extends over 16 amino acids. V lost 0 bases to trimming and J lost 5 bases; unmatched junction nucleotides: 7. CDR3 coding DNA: TGTGCCAGCAGCCAAGAAGGGGCGGGACAGCATCAGCCCCAGCATTTT. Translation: CASSQEGAGQHQPQHF.

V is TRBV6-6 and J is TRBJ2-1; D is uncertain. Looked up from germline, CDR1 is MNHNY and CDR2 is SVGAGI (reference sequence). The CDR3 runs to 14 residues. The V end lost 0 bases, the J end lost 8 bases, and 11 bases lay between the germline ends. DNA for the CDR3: TGTGCCAGCAGTTACTCGCGGCCTACGGATGAGCAGTTCTTC. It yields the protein CASSYSRPTDEQFF.

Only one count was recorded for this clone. The CDR3 nucleotides are TGTGCCAGCAGCTGGGAGGGTATAACTAATGAAAAACTGTTTTTT. It translates to CASSWEGITNEKLFF. This chain links TRBV5-5 with TRBJ1-4; D gene ambiguous. The CDR3 runs to 15 residues. Between the trimmed V and J ends, which lost 3 bases and 1 base, there was a span of 10 bases. The germline V gene has CDR1 SGHKS and CDR2 YYEKEE (reference sequence).

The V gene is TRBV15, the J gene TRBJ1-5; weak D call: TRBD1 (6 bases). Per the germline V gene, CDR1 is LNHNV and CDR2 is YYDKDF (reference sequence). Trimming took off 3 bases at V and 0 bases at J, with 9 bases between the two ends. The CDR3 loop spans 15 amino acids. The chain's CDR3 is CATSRDRSSNQPQHF. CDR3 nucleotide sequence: TGTGCCACCAGCAGGGACAGATCTAGCAATCAGCCCCAGCATTTT. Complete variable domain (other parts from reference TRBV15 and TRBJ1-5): DAMVIQNPRYQVTQFGKPVTLSCSQTLNHNVMYWYQQKSSQAPKLLFHYYDKDFNNEADTPDNFQSRRPNTSFCFLDIRSPGLGDTAMYLCATSRDRSSNQPQHFGDGTRLSIL.

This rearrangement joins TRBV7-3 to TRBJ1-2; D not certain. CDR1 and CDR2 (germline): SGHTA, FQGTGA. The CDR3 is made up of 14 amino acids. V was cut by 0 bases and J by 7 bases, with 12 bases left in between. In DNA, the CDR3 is TGTGCCAGCAGCTTAACTCATGAGGGCGCTGGCTACACCTTC. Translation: CASSLTHEGAGYTF.

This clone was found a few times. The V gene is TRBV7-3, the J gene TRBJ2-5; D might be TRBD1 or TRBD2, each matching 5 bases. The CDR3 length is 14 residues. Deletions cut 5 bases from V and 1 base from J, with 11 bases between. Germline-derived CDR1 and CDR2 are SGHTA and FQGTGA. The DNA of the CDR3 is TGTGCCAGCAGCCCCCGGGGCCCCCAAGAGACCCAGTACTTC. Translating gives CASSPRGPQETQYF. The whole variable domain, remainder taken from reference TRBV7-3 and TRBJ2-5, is GAGVSQTPSNKVTEKGKYVELRCDPISGHTALYWYRQSLGQGPEFLIYFQGTGAADDSGLPNDRFFAVRPEGSVSTLKIQRTERGDSAVYLCASSPRGPQETQYFGPGTRLLVL.

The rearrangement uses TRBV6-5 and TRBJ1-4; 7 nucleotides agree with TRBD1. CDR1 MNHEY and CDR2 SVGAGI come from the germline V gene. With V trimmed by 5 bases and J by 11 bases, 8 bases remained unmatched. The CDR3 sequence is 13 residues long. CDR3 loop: CASSRRDSGKLFF. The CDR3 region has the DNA TGTGCCAGCAGTCGCCGGGACAGTGGGAAACTGTTTTTT.

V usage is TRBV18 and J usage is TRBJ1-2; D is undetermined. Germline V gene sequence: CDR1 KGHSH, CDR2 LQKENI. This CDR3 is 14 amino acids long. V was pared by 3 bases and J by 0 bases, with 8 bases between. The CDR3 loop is CASSPSTANYGYTF. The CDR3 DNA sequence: TGTGCCAGCTCACCTTCCACAGCTAACTATGGCTACACCTTC.

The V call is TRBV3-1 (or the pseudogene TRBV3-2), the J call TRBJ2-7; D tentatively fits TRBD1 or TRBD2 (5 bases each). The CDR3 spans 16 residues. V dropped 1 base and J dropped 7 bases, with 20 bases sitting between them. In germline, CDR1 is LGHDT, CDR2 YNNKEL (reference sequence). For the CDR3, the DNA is TGTGCCAGCAGCCAAGGGGGCCAGCGGCTAGTCGAGGAGCAGTACTTC. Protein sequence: CASSQGGQRLVEEQYF.

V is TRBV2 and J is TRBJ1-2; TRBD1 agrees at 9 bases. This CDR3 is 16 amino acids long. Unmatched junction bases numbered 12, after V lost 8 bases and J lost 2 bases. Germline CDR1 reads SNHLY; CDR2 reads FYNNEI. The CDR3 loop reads CASGALRGQGNYGYTF. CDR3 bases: TGTGCCAGCGGCGCGCTTCGCGGACAGGGGAACTATGGCTACACCTTC. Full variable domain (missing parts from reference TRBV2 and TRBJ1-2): EPEVTQTPSHQVTQMGQEVILRCVPISNHLYFYWYRQILGQKVEFLVSFYNNEISEKSEIFDDQFSVERPDGSNFTLKIRSTKLEDSAMYFCASGALRGQGNYGYTFGSGTRLTVV.

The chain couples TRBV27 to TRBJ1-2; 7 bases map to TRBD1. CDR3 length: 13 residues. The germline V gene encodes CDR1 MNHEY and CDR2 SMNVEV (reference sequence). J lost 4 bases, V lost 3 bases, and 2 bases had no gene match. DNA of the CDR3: TGTGCCAGCAGTTTGAACAGGGGCTATGGCTACACCTTC. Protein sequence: CASSLNRGYGYTF.